This is a list of T cell receptor beta chains from one sample in a study of T cell responses to AZD1222 COVID-19 vaccine. TCRdb's copy holds only in-frame clones and misses some; the assay was immunoSEQ multiplex PCR. The table shows about 120,000 clones, with 80% to 90% occurring only once. Material: peripheral blood, obtained on day 0 of AZD1222 vaccination. These receptors came from an adult in good health. Both conserved end residues are part of each CDR3.

CDR3 protein,V gene,J gene
CASSPRTGGTLLGEQFF,TRBV7-2,TRBJ2-1
CASSLAGSGYEQYF,TRBV11-2,TRBJ2-7
CATPGRANYGYTF,TRBV28,TRBJ1-2
CASRPDSSYGYTF,TRBV6-5,TRBJ1-2
CAWSDIGTGAIQAFF,TRBV30,TRBJ1-1
CASSVNTEAFF,TRBV2,TRBJ1-1
CASSLGSGNTIYF,TRBV5-1,TRBJ1-3
CASTDRGLSQPQHF,TRBV10-2,TRBJ1-5
CASSSGTSGSRQETQYF,TRBV18,TRBJ2-5
CASSYSVLSGANVLTF,TRBV6-2/TRBV6-3,TRBJ2-6
CASSVGSEISTDTQYF,TRBV9,TRBJ2-3
CATSRWDRVGNEKLFF,TRBV15,TRBJ1-4
CSVEWGGYNEQFF,TRBV29-1,TRBJ2-1
CASSSTVDPPHGYTF,TRBV27,TRBJ1-2
CASRGAADTQYF,TRBV19,TRBJ2-3
CASSLQGAGELFF,TRBV3-1/TRBV3-2,TRBJ2-2
CASSLGSGALGGEQYF,TRBV5-1,TRBJ2-7
CASSVGVGVGANVLTF,TRBV9,TRBJ2-6
CASSRLDSVQYEQYF,TRBV9,TRBJ2-7
CASSTGAYGYTF,TRBV30,TRBJ1-2
CASSEAGGNSYGYTF,TRBV2,TRBJ1-2
CATSRDLHGTAPQHF,TRBV15,TRBJ1-5
CASSLIGLDTQYF,TRBV18,TRBJ2-3
CASSTPGRGSTDTQYF,TRBV28,TRBJ2-3
CASSIEGQNTEAFF,TRBV19,TRBJ1-1
CASSIRVVAEAFF,TRBV19,TRBJ1-1
CASSYRYEQYF,TRBV6-5,TRBJ2-7
CASSYSGAQTIGGYTF,TRBV27,TRBJ1-2
CASSQTGLSGNTIYF,TRBV4-1,TRBJ1-3
CASSEFHEGLSYNEQFF,TRBV6-1,TRBJ2-1
CASTPFWAGPSGANVLTF,TRBV5-1,TRBJ2-6
CASSSGPSNYGYTF,TRBV28,TRBJ1-2
CASSIGGREQYF,TRBV19,TRBJ2-7
CASRLETGKGTEAFF,TRBV7-9,TRBJ1-1
CAISPGQGRDTQYF,TRBV10-3,TRBJ2-3
CASSYRIGFPYEQYF,TRBV6-2/TRBV6-3,TRBJ2-7
CASSSTPGSHTF,TRBV7-8,TRBJ1-2
CASRLARDGSSYNEQFF,TRBV12-2,TRBJ2-1
CASSHTGTGANTEAFF,TRBV10-2,TRBJ1-1
CASVGANSNEKLFF,TRBV28,TRBJ1-4